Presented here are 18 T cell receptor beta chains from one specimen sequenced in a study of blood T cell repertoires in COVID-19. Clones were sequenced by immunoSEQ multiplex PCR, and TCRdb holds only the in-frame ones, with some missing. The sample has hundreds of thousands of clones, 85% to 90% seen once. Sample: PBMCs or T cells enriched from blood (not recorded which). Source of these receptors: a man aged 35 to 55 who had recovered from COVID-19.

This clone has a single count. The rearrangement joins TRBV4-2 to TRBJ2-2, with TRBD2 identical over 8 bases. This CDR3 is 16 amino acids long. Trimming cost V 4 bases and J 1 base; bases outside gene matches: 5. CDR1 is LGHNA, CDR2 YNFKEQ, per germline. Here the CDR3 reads CASSLNLAGNTGELFF. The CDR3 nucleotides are TGTGCCAGCAGCCTCAATCTAGCGGGGAACACCGGGGAGCTGTTTTTT.

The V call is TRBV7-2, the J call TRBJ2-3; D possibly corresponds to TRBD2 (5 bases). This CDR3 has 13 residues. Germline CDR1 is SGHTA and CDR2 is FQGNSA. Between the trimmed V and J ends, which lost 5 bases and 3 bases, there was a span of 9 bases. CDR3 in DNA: TGTGCCAGCAGCCATCGAGGGACAGATACGCAGTATTTT. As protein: CASSHRGTDTQYF. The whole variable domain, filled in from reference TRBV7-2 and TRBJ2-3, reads GAGVSQSPSNKVTEKGKDVELRCDPISGHTALYWYRQSLGQGLEFLIYFQGNSAPDKSGLPSDRFSAERTGGSVSTLTIQRTQQEDSAVYLCASSHRGTDTQYFGPGTRLTVL.

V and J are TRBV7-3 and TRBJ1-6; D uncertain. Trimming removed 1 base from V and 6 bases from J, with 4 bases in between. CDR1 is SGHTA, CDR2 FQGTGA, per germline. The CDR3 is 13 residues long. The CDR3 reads CASSLNFNSPLHF. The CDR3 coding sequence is TGTGCCAGCAGCTTAAACTTTAATTCACCCCTCCACTTT. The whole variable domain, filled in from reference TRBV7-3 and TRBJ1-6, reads GAGVSQTPSNKVTEKGKYVELRCDPISGHTALYWYRQSLGQGPEFLIYFQGTGAADDSGLPNDRFFAVRPEGSVSTLKIQRTERGDSAVYLCASSLNFNSPLHFGNGTRLTVT.

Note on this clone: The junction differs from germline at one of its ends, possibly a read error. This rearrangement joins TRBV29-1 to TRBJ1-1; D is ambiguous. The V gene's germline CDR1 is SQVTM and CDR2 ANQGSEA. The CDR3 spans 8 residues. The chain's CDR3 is CSVEDSLF. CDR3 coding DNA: TGCAGCGTTGAAGATAGCCTATTT.

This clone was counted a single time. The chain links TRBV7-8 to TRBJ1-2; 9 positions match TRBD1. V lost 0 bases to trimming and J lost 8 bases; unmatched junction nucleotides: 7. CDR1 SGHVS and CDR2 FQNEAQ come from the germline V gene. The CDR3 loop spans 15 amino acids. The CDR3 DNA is TGTGCCAGCAGCTTAGCCGGGACAGGGTTAAGGGGCTACACCTTC. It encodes CASSLAGTGLRGYTF. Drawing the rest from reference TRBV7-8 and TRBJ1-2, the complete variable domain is GAGVSQSPRYKVAKRGQDVALRCDPISGHVSLFWYQQALGQGPEFLTYFQNEAQLDKSGLPSDRFFAERPEGSVSTLKIQRTQQEDSAVYLCASSLAGTGLRGYTFGSGTRLTVV.

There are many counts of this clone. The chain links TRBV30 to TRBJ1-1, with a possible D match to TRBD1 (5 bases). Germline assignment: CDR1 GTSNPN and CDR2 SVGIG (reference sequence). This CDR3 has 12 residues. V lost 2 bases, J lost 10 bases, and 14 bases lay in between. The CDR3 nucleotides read TGTGCCTGGAGTATAGCAGGGAGGGTAGCTTTCTTT. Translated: CAWSIAGRVAFF.

As DNA, the CDR3 is TGTGCCAGCAGCCAAGAAGGTCGACAAGAACATTCCCCTTCGGAAGCTTTCTTT. This gives the protein CASSQEGRQEHSPSEAFF. The chain combines TRBV14 with TRBJ1-1; D is undetermined. The CDR3 totals 18 residues. V lost 0 bases to trimming and J lost 8 bases, with 25 bases between them. Germline loops: CDR1 SGHDN, CDR2 FVKESK. Full variable domain (rest looked up from reference TRBV14 and TRBJ1-1): EAGVTQFPSHSVIEKGQTVTLRCDPISGHDNLYWYRRVMGKEIKFLLHFVKESKQDESGMPNNRFLAERTGGTYSTLKVQPAELEDSGVYFCASSQEGRQEHSPSEAFFGQGTRLTVV.

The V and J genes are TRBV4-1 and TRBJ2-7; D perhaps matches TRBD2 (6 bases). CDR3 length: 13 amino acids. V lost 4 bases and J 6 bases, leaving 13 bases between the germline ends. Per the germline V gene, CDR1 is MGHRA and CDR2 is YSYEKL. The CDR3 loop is CASSLRDFVEQYF. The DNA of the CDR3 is TGCGCCAGCAGCCTTCGGGACTTCGTCGAGCAGTACTTC.

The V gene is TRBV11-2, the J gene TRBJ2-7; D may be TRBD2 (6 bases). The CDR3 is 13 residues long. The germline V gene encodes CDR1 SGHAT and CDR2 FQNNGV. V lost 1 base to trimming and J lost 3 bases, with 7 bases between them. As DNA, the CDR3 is TGTGCCAGCAGCTTAGCGGGAGACTACGAGCAGTACTTC. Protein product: CASSLAGDYEQYF.

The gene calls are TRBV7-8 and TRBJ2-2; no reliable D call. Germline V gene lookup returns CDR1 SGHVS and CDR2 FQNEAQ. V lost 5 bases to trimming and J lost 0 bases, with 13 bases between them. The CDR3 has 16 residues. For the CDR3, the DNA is TGTGCCAGCAGCCTCTACTACGCCTCGAACACCGGGGAGCTGTTTTTT. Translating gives CASSLYYASNTGELFF.

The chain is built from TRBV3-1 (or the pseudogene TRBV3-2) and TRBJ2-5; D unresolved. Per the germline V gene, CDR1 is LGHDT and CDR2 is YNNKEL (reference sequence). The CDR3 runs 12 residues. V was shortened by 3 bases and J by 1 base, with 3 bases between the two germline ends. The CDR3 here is CASSHLQETQYF. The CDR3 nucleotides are TGTGCCAGCAGCCACCTCCAAGAGACCCAGTACTTC.

CDR3 protein: CASKREGAGVADTQYF. CDR3 nucleotide sequence: TGCGCCAGCAAACGAGAGGGAGCGGGGGTTGCGGATACGCAGTATTTT. The J gene is TRBJ2-3, the V gene TRBV5-1; 8 bases are a match to TRBD2. The trim removed 6 bases at V and 6 bases at J, leaving 15 bases unmatched. This CDR3 contains 16 residues. Germline CDR1 reads SGHRS; CDR2 reads YFSETQ.

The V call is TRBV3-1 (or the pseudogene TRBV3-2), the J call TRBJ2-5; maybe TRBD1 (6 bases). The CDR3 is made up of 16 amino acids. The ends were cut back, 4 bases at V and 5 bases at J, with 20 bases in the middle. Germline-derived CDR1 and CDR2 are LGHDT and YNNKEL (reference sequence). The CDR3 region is CASSPPGSTGRETQYF. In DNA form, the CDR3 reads TGTGCCAGCAGCCCCCCCGGTTCGACAGGACGGGAGACCCAGTACTTC.

The CDR3 is CASSVRTGMPGELFF. The CDR3 nucleotides read TGTGCCAGCAGCGTAAGGACAGGGATGCCCGGGGAGCTGTTTTTT. The V call is TRBV9, the J call TRBJ2-2; 8 bases line up with TRBD1. The CDR3 loop spans 15 amino acids. V was clipped by 1 base and J by 6 bases; unmatched bases: 5. Germline CDR1 reads SGDLS; CDR2 reads YYNGEE.

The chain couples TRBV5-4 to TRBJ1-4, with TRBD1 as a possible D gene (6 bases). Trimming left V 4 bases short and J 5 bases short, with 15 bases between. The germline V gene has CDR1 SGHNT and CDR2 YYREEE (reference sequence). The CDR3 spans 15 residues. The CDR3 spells CASSPGRQDNEKLFF. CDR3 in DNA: TGTGCCAGCAGCCCGGGGAGACAGGACAATGAAAAACTGTTTTTT.

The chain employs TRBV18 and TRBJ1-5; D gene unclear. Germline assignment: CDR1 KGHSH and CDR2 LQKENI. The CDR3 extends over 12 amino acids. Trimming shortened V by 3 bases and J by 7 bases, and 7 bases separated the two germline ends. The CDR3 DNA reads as TGTGCCAGCTCACCGGTTAGCCAGCCCCAGCATTTT. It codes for CASSPVSQPQHF.

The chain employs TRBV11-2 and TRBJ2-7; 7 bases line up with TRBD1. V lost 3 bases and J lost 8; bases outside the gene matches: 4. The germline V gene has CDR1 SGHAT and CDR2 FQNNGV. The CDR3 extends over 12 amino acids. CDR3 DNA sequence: TGTGCCAGCAGCTTCGGGACAGACAAGCAGTACTTC. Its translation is CASSFGTDKQYF. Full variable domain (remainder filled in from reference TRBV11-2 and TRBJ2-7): EAGVAQSPRYKIIEKRQSVAFWCNPISGHATLYWYQQILGQGPKLLIQFQNNGVVDDSQLPKDRFSAERLKGVDSTLKIQPAKLEDSAVYLCASSFGTDKQYFGPGTRLTVT.

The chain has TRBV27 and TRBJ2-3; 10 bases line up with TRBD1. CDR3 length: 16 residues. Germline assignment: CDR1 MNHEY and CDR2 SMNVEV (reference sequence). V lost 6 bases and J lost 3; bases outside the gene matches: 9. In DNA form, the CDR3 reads TGTGCCAGCAGCCGAGACAGGGGGCGCGGTACAGATACGCAGTATTTT. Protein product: CASSRDRGRGTDTQYF.